This record covers a single TCR beta chain. The CDR3 is made up of 17 amino acids. Per germline, CDR1 MDHEN and CDR2 SYDVKM. V gave up 3 bases and J gave up 0 bases; unmatched junction bases: 10. This record comes from a study of control samples from healthy donors and cancer patients. The data were produced by immunoSEQ multiplex PCR, yet TCRdb's version contains in-frame clones alone and is incomplete. This table has 100,000 to 150,000 clones, less than 95% appearing once. The chain carries TRBV28 and TRBJ1-2; TRBD1 agrees at 7 bases. Material for sequencing was blood. The receptor was derived from a young man in good health. The CDR3 nucleotides are TGTGCCAGCAGTTTCTATTCGACAGGGTGGACTAACTATGGCTACACCTTC. It translates to CASSFYSTGWTNYGYTF.